This TCR beta chain is from a study of PD-L1 blockade in urothelial cancer. Clones were read by immunoSEQ multiplex PCR, and TCRdb kept only the in-frame ones, dropping some. Here the sample spans roughly 52,000 clones, roughly 84% being singletons. As for time point: pretreatment peripheral blood. Patient disease was locally advanced or metastatic urothelial carcinoma. The CDR3 covers 15 residues. Per germline, CDR1 MDHEN and CDR2 SYDVKM. V gave up 5 bases and J gave up 2 bases, with 10 bases separating them. Specimen: PBMCs, collected around atezolizumab (anti-PD-L1) treatment. The chain employs TRBV28 and TRBJ2-6; no reliable D call. The TCR originated in a man between 45 and 60 years old with urothelial cancer. CDR3 sequence reads: CASSPLRPGANVLTF. The CDR3 nucleotides are TGTGCCAGCAGTCCCCTCCGTCCTGGGGCCAACGTCCTGACTTTC.